Listed below are T cell receptor beta chains from one sample, sequenced in a study of blood T cell repertoires in COVID-19. Data came from immunoSEQ multiplex PCR; TCRdb stores just in-frame clones and leaves some out. Seen here are 300,000 to 400,000 clones, 88% observed once, and the top ten hold roughly 0.97%. Sequencing used PBMCs or T cells enriched from blood (not recorded which). These receptors all come from a woman under 40 with acute COVID-19. Both conserved end residues are part of each CDR3. The D gene is left open where the match is weak. The size field is filled for only some rows; it gives once, few, many or a size class.

>TRBJ1-2|TRBV27|-|-
TGTGCCAGCAGTTTCCTCGTAGGAGACGCCTATGGCTACACCTTC
CASSFLVGDAYGYTF
>TRBJ1-1|TRBV27|-|-
TGTGCCAGCAGTTTTCGGGTAGGAGGAGGGGCCACCTTTGAAGCTTTCTTT
CASSFRVGGGATFEAFF
>TRBJ2-7|TRBV9|-|-
TGTGCCAGCAGCCCGCCAGGGAAGAGCTCCTACGAGCAGTACTTC
CASSPPGKSSYEQYF
>TRBJ2-7|TRBV7-2|TRBD2|-
TGTGCCAGCAGCTTAGCTAGCGGGGGAACAACCCCTACCTACGAGCAGTACTTC
CASSLASGGTTPTYEQYF
>TRBJ1-2|TRBV27|-|-
TGTGCCAGCAGCTTGAGACAATTCCCGGGAACAGTAGTAGGCGGCTACACCTTC
CASSLRQFPGTVVGGYTF
>TRBJ2-1|TRBV5-5|TRBD1|-
TGTGCCAGCAGCTTGGTGGCAGGGGGCGTTAATGAGCAGTTCTTC
CASSLVAGGVNEQFF
>TRBJ2-2|TRBV27|TRBD1|-
TGTGCCAGCAGTTTATCCCCGGGACAGGGGATCCCCGGGGAGCTGTTTTTT
CASSLSPGQGIPGELFF
>TRBJ2-7|TRBV30|TRBD2|-
TGTGCCTGGAGTGTAAATAGACTAGCGGGGAGCTCCTACGAGCAGTACTTC
CAWSVNRLAGSSYEQYF
>TRBJ1-4|TRBV19|TRBD1|-
TGTGCCAGTAGTGACAAGGACAGGGTTGATGAAAAACTGTTTTTT
CASSDKDRVDEKLFF
>TRBJ1-4|TRBV18|-|-
TGTGCCAGCTCACGGGGGCAAAATGAAAAACTGTTTTTT
CASSRGQNEKLFF
>TRBJ2-7|TRBV5-4|-|-
TGTGCCAGCAGCCCCCCCGGAGGTGGGGTGGGGGAGCAGTACTTC
CASSPPGGGVGEQYF
>TRBJ2-3|TRBV7-3|-|-
TGTGCCAGCAGCCACCCGGGGGCAGATACGCAGTATTTT
CASSHPGADTQYF
>TRBJ1-4|TRBV7-2|-|-
TGTGCCAGCAGCCTCAGGGCTACCGAAAAACTGTTTTTT
CASSLRATEKLFF
>TRBJ1-2|TRBV5-1|TRBD1|-
TGCGCCAGCAGATTAACAGGGGGAGAGGGTGGCTACACCTTC
CASRLTGGEGGYTF
>TRBJ1-1|TRBV19|TRBD1|-
TGTGCCAGTAGTGACAGGGGGACTAGGGTCACTGAAGCTTTCTTT
CASSDRGTRVTEAFF
>TRBJ1-2|TRBV23-1|-|-
TGCGCCAGCGGCACCAGGGAACCTAACTATGGCTACACCTTC
CASGTREPNYGYTF
>TRBJ1-3|TRBV11-2|TRBD1|-
TGTGCCAGCAGCTCCGGGACAGGGGATGGAAACACCATATATTTT
CASSSGTGDGNTIYF
>TRBJ2-3|TRBV5-6|-|-
TGTGCCAGCAGCCCGCCCGGTCGAGAAGATACGCAGTATTTT
CASSPPGREDTQYF
>TRBJ2-7|TRBV10-3|TRBD1|-
TGTGCCATCAGATCGGGACAGGGTCGGCGAGAGCAGTACTTC
CAIRSGQGRREQYF
>TRBJ2-7|TRBV5-1|-|-
TGCGCCAGCAGCTCGACTTTATACGAGCAGTACTTC
CASSSTLYEQYF
>TRBJ2-4|TRBV28|-|once
TGTGCCAGCCGACTCAACGGGGGCATTCAGTACTTC
CASRLNGGIQYF
>TRBJ2-7|TRBV6-2/TRBV6-3|TRBD1|few
TGTGCCAGCAGTTGGAGGGGACAGGGAACCTACGAGCAGTACTTC
CASSWRGQGTYEQYF
>TRBJ1-2|TRBV3-1/TRBV3-2|-|-
TGTGCCAGCACCCCAAGTAATCCCGTGAGTTTTAACTATGGCTACACCTTC
CASTPSNPVSFNYGYTF
>TRBJ2-7|TRBV7-6|TRBD2|-
TGTGCCAGCAGCTTAGAGAGGGGACTATCCTACGAGCAGTACTTC
CASSLERGLSYEQYF
>TRBJ1-2|TRBV6-6|-|-
TGTGCCAGCAGTTACACACGGGACACGGCATATGGCTACACCTTC
CASSYTRDTAYGYTF
>TRBJ2-7|TRBV5-1|TRBD1|-
TGCGCCAGCAGCCTCCGGGACAGGGGAGAGCAGTACTTC
CASSLRDRGEQYF
>TRBJ2-1|TRBV5-4|-|-
TGTGCCAGCAGCCCGGCGGGGGCAGGGATTTACAATGAGCAGTTCTTC
CASSPAGAGIYNEQFF
>TRBJ2-5|TRBV18|-|once
TGTGCCAGCTCACCATCACAGGCGCTACAAGAGACCCAGTACTTC
CASSPSQALQETQYF
>TRBJ1-5|TRBV5-6|-|once
TGTGCCAGCACCCGACGAGGGTTTGATAATCAGCCCCAGCATTTT
CASTRRGFDNQPQHF
>TRBJ1-6|TRBV4-1|TRBD1|-
TGCGCCAGCAGCCAAGAGGGAGGACAGGTTTTTTCACCCCTCCACTTT
CASSQEGGQVFSPLHF
>TRBJ2-7|TRBV5-4|TRBD1|-
TGTGCCAGCAGCTCCGGGACAGGAAACTACGAGCAGTACTTC
CASSSGTGNYEQYF
>TRBJ2-1|TRBV13|-|-
TGTGCCAGCAACTATGACGGGGGGCCGCGGAATGAGCAGTTCTTC
CASNYDGGPRNEQFF
>TRBJ1-1|TRBV10-3|-|-
TGTGCCATCAGTGGGCCCGGGGGCACTGAAGCTTTCTTT
CAISGPGGTEAFF
>TRBJ2-1|TRBV2|TRBD1|-
TGTGCCAGCAGTGCATTGGGACAGTACAATGAGCAGTTCTTC
CASSALGQYNEQFF
>TRBJ1-6|TRBV5-1|-|-
TGCGCCAGCAGCTTGGCTCCGAATTCACCCCTCCACTTT
CASSLAPNSPLHF
>TRBJ2-7|TRBV5-5|TRBD1|-
TGTGCCAGCAGCTTGCTACTGACAGGGGGCAATGAGTACTTC
CASSLLLTGGNEYF
>TRBJ1-1|TRBV5-1|TRBD1|-
TGCGCCAGCAGCTTGGGGGCAGGGGGAGCGTACACTGAAGCTTTCTTT
CASSLGAGGAYTEAFF
>TRBJ2-3|TRBV10-1|-|-
TGCGCCAGCAGAAACGGACAGAGCCTTAGCACAGATACGCAGTATTTT
CASRNGQSLSTDTQYF